Included here is one TCR beta chain sequence, with context. Its matching antigen is unknown. This sample is part of a study of CD8+ T cells in alopecia areata. General study results and limits: Affected lesional scalp, above all in alopecia totalis/universalis, was more clonal than normal scalp. Scalp samples also yield sequences from resident alphabeta T cells of normal skin. Between patients, shared TCR sequences were less clear than in mice. This was possibly due in part to HLA diversity in the patient population. While patients received tofacitinib, many expanded lesional clones remained present in scalp and blood.

Once RNA had been extracted, it was reverse transcribed into cDNA to act as the sequencing template. The table came from immunoSEQ multiplex PCR; TCRdb's copy has only in-frame clones and leaves some out. Of approximately 150,000 clones detected, around three fifths appear once; the ten largest clones hold approximately 14%. Treatment meaning: oral pan-JAK inhibitor, 5-10 mg twice daily. Trimming shortened V by 8 bases and J by 4 bases, and 11 bases separated the two germline ends. This CDR3 is 12 amino acids long. Germline V CDR1 and CDR2: LNHDA, SQIVND (reference sequence). The sample was CD4+ T cells sorted from blood, taken at week 24, from a patient treated with tofacitinib. The receptor was isolated from a human donor with alopecia areata. The rearrangement uses TRBV19 and TRBJ1-2, with no clear D. DNA of the CDR3: TGTGCCAGTCGGAGGGAGGGCTATGGCTACACCTTC. It translates to CASRREGYGYTF.